This T cell receptor beta chain was identified in a study of graft-versus-host responses after intestinal transplantation. About this clone itself: Its target is not known.

Generated by immunoSEQ multiplex PCR, the TCRdb table keeps only in-frame clones and is missing some. The sample holds about 110,000 clones, around 95% seen once. CDR3 size: 12 residues. Germline V gene sequence: CDR1 SEHNR, CDR2 FQNEAQ (reference sequence). Trimming left V 7 bases short and J 6 bases short, with 9 bases between. Sequenced material: unstimulated CD8+ T cells sorted from spleen or lymph node cells, taken before intestinal transplant. This sequence joins TRBV7-9 and TRBJ2-2; D perhaps matches TRBD1 (5 bases). This sequence originates from a human donor who received an intestinal transplant. The CDR3, as DNA: TGTGCCAGCATAAAGGGGTCCGGGGAGCTGTTTTTT. Protein product: CASIKGSGELFF.